Each of the 20 T cell receptor beta chains below was sequenced from the same sample in a study of response to subunit inactivated influenza vaccine. Each CDR3 protein is one row after TCRdb ran MiXCR on the RT-PCR reads. The sample holds around 850,000 distinct CDR3 sequences, less than 20% seen once. The input for sequencing was PBMCs from blood, taken 5 days after vaccination. The receptors were sampled from a man aged 50 or older who received an inactivated influenza vaccine.

This clonotype appeared a few times. The chain joins TRBV10-3 to TRBJ1-2; the D gene is possibly TRBD1 (5 bases). The germline V and J ends were trimmed by 0 bases and 5 bases, with 16 bases remaining between them. The germline V gene has CDR1 ENHRY and CDR2 SYGVKD. The CDR3 is made up of 16 amino acids. CDR3 DNA sequence: TGTGCCATCAGTGAGTCCCAGGGTGGCTCTTTGTATGGCTACACCTTC. Translation gives CAISESQGGSLYGYTF.

The chain employs TRBV6-1 and TRBJ2-2, with 7 bases matching TRBD1. CDR1 is MNHNS, CDR2 SASEGT, per germline. CDR3 length: 14 amino acids. With V trimmed by 6 bases and J by 4 bases, 5 bases remained unmatched. The CDR3 DNA reads as TGTGCCAGCAGAGGACAGGCGACCACCGGGGAGCTGTTTTTT. Amino acids: CASRGQATTGELFF.

This clonotype was recorded a few times. V is TRBV6-2 or TRBV6-3 and J is TRBJ1-1; D is unresolved. The CDR3 runs to 14 residues. Per the germline V gene, CDR1 is MNHEY and CDR2 is SVGEGT. With 0 bases removed from V and 1 base from J, the gap between germline ends came to 6 bases. The CDR3 nucleotides are TGTGCCAGCAGTTACTCGATGGAGAACACTGAAGCTTTCTTT. This gives the protein CASSYSMENTEAFF.

The chain couples TRBV14 to TRBJ2-6, with D perhaps matching TRBD1 or TRBD2 (5 bases each). Looked up from germline, CDR1 is SGHDN and CDR2 is FVKESK. V was cut by 3 bases and J by 0 bases, with 12 bases left in between. The CDR3 sequence is 17 residues long. CDR3 bases: TGTGCCAGCAGCCAGACCGGGACGGACTCTGGGGCCAACGTCCTGACTTTC. It is translated as CASSQTGTDSGANVLTF.

This clonotype appeared a few times. This chain links TRBV28 with TRBJ2-1, with 9 bases aligning to TRBD2. CDR1 is MDHEN and CDR2 is SYDVKM in the germline V gene. The J segment lost 5 bases and the V segment lost 6 bases, leaving 8 bases of the junction unmatched. The CDR3 contains 15 residues. In DNA form, the CDR3 reads TGTGCCAGCAGCTCTCAGCGGGGGGCCGACAATGAGCAGTTCTTC. Translated: CASSSQRGADNEQFF.

This clonotype was seen at least ten times. V is TRBV5-8 and J is TRBJ2-5, with D maybe TRBD2 (5 bases). The CDR3 is 14 amino acids. Trimming removed 2 bases at V and 7 bases at J, with 15 bases between. Per the germline V gene, CDR1 is SGHTS and CDR2 is YDEGEE. CDR3 sequence reads: CASSFGLGGGTQYF. CDR3 bases: TGTGCCAGCAGCTTTGGGCTAGGCGGAGGGACCCAGTACTTC.

The table lists this clonotype with a few counts. This chain links TRBV5-6 with TRBJ1-5, with 9 bases lining up with TRBD1. Trimming removed 5 bases from V and 5 bases from J; junction bases left unmatched: 14. CDR1 and CDR2 from the germline V gene are SGHDT and YYEEEE. The CDR3 runs 17 residues. CDR3: CASSLSTGTGIDQPQHF. As DNA, the CDR3 is TGTGCCAGCAGTTTGTCAACCGGGACAGGGATCGATCAGCCCCAGCATTTT.

This clonotype was seen a handful of times. The chain combines TRBV12-3 or TRBV12-4 with TRBJ2-7, with no clear D. The CDR3 runs to 14 residues. The V end lost 6 bases, the J end lost 0 bases, and 12 bases lay between the germline ends. The chain's CDR3 is CASRAHSSSYEQYF. In nucleotides, the CDR3 is TGTGCCAGCAGAGCACACAGTAGCTCCTACGAGCAGTACTTC.

Only a few counts were recorded for this clonotype. The rearrangement uses TRBV19 and TRBJ2-1; the D is unclear. Germline CDR1 reads LNHDA; CDR2 reads SQIVND (reference sequence). The germline V and J ends were trimmed by 0 bases and 0 bases, with 6 bases remaining between them. This CDR3 spans 15 amino acids. CDR3 sequence (DNA): TGTGCCAGTAGTATAGATCGGCCCTCCTACAATGAGCAGTTCTTC. It specifies CASSIDRPSYNEQFF.

This clonotype has a handful of counts. V gene TRBV5-1 combines with J gene TRBJ1-2; the D gene is possibly TRBD1 (5 bases). V was pared by 0 bases and J by 8 bases, with 14 bases between. CDR3 length: 14 amino acids. CDR1 and CDR2 (germline): SGHRS, YFSETQ. DNA of the CDR3: TGCGCCAGCAGCTTGGCCCAGGGAACTGGGGGCTACACCTTC. It codes for CASSLAQGTGGYTF.

This clonotype was seen a few times. The chain has TRBV20-1 and TRBJ2-7, with no clear D. This CDR3 comprises 12 residues. Germline V gene sequence: CDR1 DFQATT, CDR2 SNEGSKA (reference sequence). V was trimmed by 6 bases and J by 7 bases, leaving 16 bases between them. This CDR3 is CSAGRALGEQYF. Written as DNA, the CDR3 is TGCAGTGCCGGCCGGGCCCTGGGGGAGCAGTACTTC.

This sequence joins TRBV7-2 and TRBJ2-5; D is possibly TRBD2 (6 bases). This CDR3 region has 13 residues. V gave up 2 bases and J gave up 6 bases, with 10 bases separating them. CDR1 is SGHTA and CDR2 is FQGNSA in the germline V gene. CDR3 DNA: TGTGCCAGCAGCTTACCGGGGGTGAAGACCCAGTACTTC. Translating it yields CASSLPGVKTQYF.

The rearrangement uses TRBV6-2 or TRBV6-3 and TRBJ1-3; unclear D gene. Germline CDR1 reads MNHEY; CDR2 reads SVGEGT. Between the trimmed V and J ends, which lost 8 bases and 0 bases, there was a span of 11 bases. This CDR3 contains 14 residues. The CDR3 nucleotides read TGTGCCAGCTGCGGACGGGTCTCTGGAAACACCATATATTTT. Protein product: CASCGRVSGNTIYF.

This clonotype was seen only a few times. This sequence joins TRBV10-3 and TRBJ2-1; maybe TRBD2 (6 bases). V was cut by 7 bases and J by 12 bases, with 19 bases left in between. Germline assignment: CDR1 ENHRY and CDR2 SYGVKD. The CDR3 spans 13 residues. CDR3 loop: CAIKSGDAQAQFF. CDR3 DNA sequence: TGTGCCATCAAGTCGGGAGACGCCCAGGCGCAGTTCTTC.

This sequence joins TRBV5-1 and TRBJ2-3, with 7 positions matching TRBD2. Looked up from germline, CDR1 is SGHRS and CDR2 is YFSETQ. This CDR3 is built from 16 residues. J gave up 4 bases and V 0 bases, and 8 bases lay outside the gene matches. The CDR3: CASSLGRGSFADTQYF. CDR3 DNA: TGCGCCAGCAGCTTGGGTCGCGGGAGTTTCGCAGATACGCAGTATTTT.

The chain joins TRBV5-1 to TRBJ1-2, with D unresolved. Trimming left V 4 bases short and J 0 bases short, with 13 bases between. Germline V gene data show CDR1 as SGHRS and CDR2 as YFSETQ. This CDR3 is 15 amino acids long. DNA for the CDR3: TGCGCCAGCAGCCCGGGCCTCCCCACTAACTATGGCTACACCTTC. Amino acids: CASSPGLPTNYGYTF.

There are many counts of this clonotype. The CDR3 nucleotides read TGCAGTGCTAGTACGACATTACTTGCTGGGCCTAATTCACCCCTCCACTTT. This gives the protein CSASTTLLAGPNSPLHF. V usage is TRBV20-1 and J usage is TRBJ1-6; D is undetermined. Germline V CDR1 and CDR2: DFQATT, SNEGSKA (reference sequence). V lost 3 bases to trimming and J lost 6 bases, with 21 bases between them. The length of the CDR3 is 17 residues.

This clonotype has only a few counts. This chain connects TRBV7-2 to TRBJ2-7; D is unclear. The CDR3 loop spans 14 amino acids. Germline CDR1 and CDR2: SGHTA and FQGNSA. The V and J ends lost 1 base and 3 bases respectively, with 10 bases between them. The CDR3 region is CASSLVANHYEQYF. For the CDR3, the DNA is TGTGCCAGCAGCTTAGTGGCAAACCACTACGAGCAGTACTTC.

This clonotype came up many times. The chain links TRBV20-1 to TRBJ2-3, with TRBD1 matching over 8 bases. This CDR3 comprises 14 residues. The ends lost 2 bases at V and 2 bases at J; junction bases unmatched: 3. CDR1 is DFQATT and CDR2 is SNEGSKA in the germline V gene (reference sequence). CDR3 in amino acids: CSARRTGITDTQYF. The DNA for the CDR3 is TGCAGTGCTAGAAGGACAGGGATCACAGATACGCAGTATTTT.

This clonotype was observed a handful of times. The chain carries TRBV7-9 and TRBJ2-3; 10 bases are a match to TRBD2. Trimming took 5 bases from V and 4 from J; bases not matched to a gene: 6. CDR1 is SEHNR and CDR2 is FQNEAQ in the germline V gene (reference sequence). This CDR3 has 15 residues. CDR3 nucleotides: TGTGCCAGCAGCACCGGGACTAGCGTCGCAGATACGCAGTATTTT. It is translated as CASSTGTSVADTQYF. Variable domain in full (rest from reference TRBV7-9 and TRBJ2-3): DTGVSQNPRHKITKRGQNVTFRCDPISEHNRLYWYRQTLGQGPEFLTYFQNEAQLEKSRLLSDRFSAERPKGSFSTLEIQRTEQGDSAMYLCASSTGTSVADTQYFGPGTRLTVL.